The 28 T cell receptor beta chains listed next were all sequenced from one sample in a study of cytomegalovirus exposure and HLA in healthy donors. PCR used 60 Vbeta primers and 13 Jbeta primers. Clones were read by immunoSEQ multiplex PCR, and TCRdb kept only the in-frame ones, dropping some. The sample contains about 150,000 clones, over 80% of which appear only once. Sequencing input: PBMCs. All receptors come from a male donor in good health and CMV-seronegative.

About this clone: Other DNA sequences in this sample translate to the same CDR3. The chain joins TRBV27 to TRBJ2-7, with a possible D match to TRBD2 (5 bases). With 2 bases removed from V and 2 bases from J, the gap between germline ends came to 13 bases. The CDR3 sequence is 15 residues long. Germline assignment: CDR1 MNHEY and CDR2 SMNVEV (reference sequence). CDR3 in DNA: TGTGCCAGCAGTTTAAAGGAGGAGCCGGCCTACGAGCAGTACTTC. Protein: CASSLKEEPAYEQYF.

Note on this clone: Other DNA sequences in the sample encode the same CDR3. The gene calls are TRBV9 and TRBJ2-1, with 7 nucleotides matching TRBD2. The germline CDR1 and CDR2 sequences are SGDLS and YYNGEE. The length of the CDR3 is 14 residues. V shed 0 bases and J 6 bases; nucleotides not matched to a gene: 3. The chain's CDR3 is CASSVASGGNEQFF. The CDR3 coding sequence is TGTGCCAGCAGCGTAGCTTCGGGGGGCAATGAGCAGTTCTTC. Together with reference TRBV9 and TRBJ2-1, the CDR3 gives the full variable domain: DSGVTQTPKHLITATGQRVTLRCSPRSGDLSVYWYQQSLDQGLQFLIQYYNGEERAKGNILERFSAQQFPDLHSELNLSSLELGDSALYFCASSVASGGNEQFFGPGTRLTVL.

This clone is a singleton in its sample. The chain employs TRBV9 and TRBJ2-1; TRBD2 matches 10 bases. The CDR3 extends over 15 amino acids. CDR1 is SGDLS, CDR2 YYNGEE, per germline. V lost 2 bases, J lost 3 bases, and 2 bases stayed unmatched. CDR3 in DNA: TGTGCCAGCAGCGTTGGGACTAGCGTCTACAATGAGCAGTTCTTC. Protein product: CASSVGTSVYNEQFF. Combining the CDR3 with reference TRBV9 and TRBJ2-1 gives the whole variable domain DSGVTQTPKHLITATGQRVTLRCSPRSGDLSVYWYQQSLDQGLQFLIQYYNGEERAKGNILERFSAQQFPDLHSELNLSSLELGDSALYFCASSVGTSVYNEQFFGPGTRLTVL.

The CDR3 here is CASSQEAGYGFYEQYF. The DNA of the CDR3 is TGTGCCAGCAGCCAAGAAGCAGGGTATGGCTTCTACGAGCAGTACTTC. This sequence joins TRBV14 and TRBJ2-7, with D possibly TRBD1 on 5 matching bases. V lost 0 bases to trimming and J lost 3 bases, with 15 bases between them. The CDR3 is 16 amino acids. Germline V CDR1 and CDR2: SGHDN, FVKESK.

This clone was counted a few times. The chain couples TRBV28 to TRBJ1-5; D remains unclear. Trimming pared 4 bases from V and 9 bases from J, leaving 4 bases between. This CDR3 region has 10 residues. CDR1 and CDR2 (germline): MDHEN, SYDVKM. Here the CDR3 reads CASSYRPQHF. The CDR3 DNA follows: TGTGCCAGCAGTTATCGGCCCCAGCATTTT.

The chain links TRBV7-9 to TRBJ2-7; 8 bases are a match to TRBD1. With V trimmed by 1 base and J by 5 bases, 7 bases remained unmatched. CDR1 is SEHNR, CDR2 FQNEAQ, per germline (reference sequence). The CDR3 length is 15 residues. This CDR3 reads CASSLVTGDMNEQYF. CDR3 coding DNA: TGTGCCAGCAGCTTAGTGACAGGGGACATGAACGAGCAGTACTTC.

This clone was found a few times. DNA of the CDR3: TGCGCCAGCAGCCAAGGAGGGCTAGCGGGGACCTACGAGCAGTACTTC. Translation gives CASSQGGLAGTYEQYF. The rearrangement joins TRBV4-1 to TRBJ2-7; the match to TRBD2 covers 9 bases. The CDR3 runs to 16 residues. V lost 1 base to trimming and J lost 2 bases; unmatched junction nucleotides: 6. CDR1 and CDR2 (germline): MGHRA, YSYEKL.

This clone came up a few times. The chain couples TRBV4-2 to TRBJ2-1; D is undetermined. The CDR3 runs to 17 residues. Germline assignment: CDR1 LGHNA and CDR2 YNFKEQ. V was trimmed by 1 base and J by 0 bases, leaving 13 bases between them. The CDR3 loop reads CASSQGYKISSYNEQFF. CDR3 sequence (DNA): TGTGCCAGCAGCCAAGGGTACAAAATCAGCTCCTACAATGAGCAGTTCTTC.

This clone was picked up one time. The chain combines TRBV6-1 with TRBJ1-2; no firm D call. Trimming pared 3 bases from V and 2 bases from J, leaving 7 bases between. Germline-derived CDR1 and CDR2 are MNHNS and SASEGT. The CDR3 loop spans 13 amino acids. The CDR3 DNA sequence: TGTGCCAGCAGTGACAGAGGGAACTATGGCTACACCTTC. Translated, it gives CASSDRGNYGYTF.

CDR3 region: CASSLIVNTGELFF. The DNA of the CDR3 is TGTGCCAGCAGCTTAATAGTGAACACCGGGGAGCTGTTTTTT. The chain is built from TRBV7-9 and TRBJ2-2, with D hard to call. V lost 2 bases and J 1 base, leaving 5 bases between the germline ends. Germline V gene data show CDR1 as SEHNR and CDR2 as FQNEAQ (reference sequence). The CDR3 is 14 amino acids.

The genes are TRBV19 and TRBJ1-5; D uncertain. The CDR3 totals 17 residues. The germline V gene has CDR1 LNHDA and CDR2 SQIVND (reference sequence). Trimming left V 5 bases short and J 2 bases short, with 19 bases between. This CDR3 reads CASSRTAGSYGNQPQHF. CDR3 bases: TGTGCCAGTAGTCGTACAGCCGGGAGCTATGGCAATCAGCCCCAGCATTTT.

The chain joins TRBV14 to TRBJ1-1, with TRBD1 as a possible D gene (6 bases). The CDR3 is 12 amino acids. Trimming left V 0 bases short and J 10 bases short, with 9 bases between. Germline CDR1 and CDR2: SGHDN and FVKESK. CDR3 sequence reads: CASSQDRGAAFF. CDR3 DNA sequence: TGTGCCAGCAGCCAAGACCGGGGGGCAGCTTTCTTT.

The J gene is TRBJ2-7, the V gene TRBV5-5; 7 bases fit TRBD2. V dropped 2 bases and J dropped 3; count of bases not matched to a gene: 14. Germline V gene sequence: CDR1 SGHKS, CDR2 YYEKEE (reference sequence). The CDR3 is 17 residues long. The CDR3 nucleotides are TGTGCCAGCAGCTTTCGCCTACTAGCGACAAAAGACTACGAGCAGTACTTC. The encoded protein is CASSFRLLATKDYEQYF.

This chain uses TRBV4-3 with TRBJ2-7; D is possibly TRBD2 (6 bases). In germline, CDR1 is LGHNA, CDR2 YSLEER. The ends were cut back, 3 bases at V and 1 base at J, with 13 bases in the middle. The length of the CDR3 is 15 residues. The CDR3 here is CASSQTTSRSYEQYF. The CDR3, as DNA: TGCGCCAGCAGCCAGACCACTAGCCGATCCTACGAGCAGTACTTC.

J is TRBJ2-1 and V is TRBV7-6; TRBD1 matches 7 bases. The CDR3 covers 15 residues. Per the germline V gene, CDR1 is SGHVS and CDR2 is FNYEAQ. The junction had 10 bases not matched to a gene; V was cut back by 1 base and J by 10 bases. The CDR3 sequence: CASSLGPLGGLEQFF. The CDR3 DNA sequence: TGTGCCAGCAGCTTAGGCCCCCTAGGGGGCCTCGAGCAGTTCTTC. The whole variable domain, filled in from reference TRBV7-6 and TRBJ2-1, reads GAGVSQSPRYKVTKRGQDVALRCDPISGHVSLYWYRQALGQGPEFLTYFNYEAQQDKSGLPNDRFSAERPEGSISTLTIQRTEQRDSAMYRCASSLGPLGGLEQFFGPGTRLTVL.

Here the CDR3 DNA reads TGTGCCAGCAGCCCTAGCAGTGGAGATACGCAGTATTTT. Translated: CASSPSSGDTQYF. The chain recombines TRBV11-2 with TRBJ2-3; D is perhaps TRBD2 (5 bases). V was shortened by 5 bases and J by 5 bases, with 11 bases between the two germline ends. CDR1 is SGHAT, CDR2 FQNNGV, per germline. The CDR3 is 13 amino acids.

V gene TRBV18 combines with J gene TRBJ1-2, with a weak D call TRBD1 (6 bases). The CDR3 is 15 amino acids. The germline V gene encodes CDR1 KGHSH and CDR2 LQKENI. The germline V and J ends were trimmed by 5 bases and 5 bases, with 18 bases remaining between them. The DNA of the CDR3 is TGTGCCAGCTCATCAGGACAGCCGTCCTTGTATGGCTACACCTTC. It codes for CASSSGQPSLYGYTF.

As DNA, the CDR3 is TGTGCCAGCAGCTTGGGCGGGGGGGCCTTCGGGGATACGCAGTATTTT. Encoded protein: CASSLGGGAFGDTQYF. V is TRBV5-4 and J is TRBJ2-3, with 9 bases matching TRBD2. Germline CDR1 and CDR2: SGHNT and YYREEE (reference sequence). The CDR3 totals 16 residues. V was clipped by 0 bases and J by 6 bases; unmatched bases: 8. The variable domain in full, with the rest retrieved from reference TRBV5-4 and TRBJ2-3, is ETGVTQSPTHLIKTRGQQVTLRCSSQSGHNTVSWYQQALGQGPQFIFQYYREEENGRGNFPPRFSGLQFPNYSSELNVNALELDDSALYLCASSLGGGAFGDTQYFGPGTRLTVL.

This clone was detected once. J is TRBJ2-1 and V is TRBV13; tentatively, D is TRBD1 (6 bases). Germline CDR1 reads PRHDT; CDR2 reads FYEKMQ (reference sequence). The CDR3 spans 15 residues. The V gene lost 5 bases and the J gene lost 0 bases, with 11 bases spanning the gap. The CDR3 DNA sequence: TGTGCCAGCAGCCCTCACAGGGCCTCCTACAATGAGCAGTTCTTC. Protein sequence: CASSPHRASYNEQFF.

This clone appeared a few times. This chain links TRBV27 with TRBJ2-7; 7 positions agree with TRBD2. This CDR3 is 15 amino acids long. V dropped 4 bases and J dropped 9; count of bases not matched to a gene: 15. Germline lookup yields CDR1 MNHEY and CDR2 SMNVEV (reference sequence). The CDR3 nucleotides are TGTGCCAGCAGTTCCCTGGGGGGGTCGGACCACGGGCAGTACTTC. It encodes CASSSLGGSDHGQYF.

The genes are TRBV2 and TRBJ2-7; a possible D gene is TRBD2 (5 bases). CDR3 length: 15 residues. Germline assignment: CDR1 SNHLY and CDR2 FYNNEI. V lost 6 bases and J 5 bases, leaving 20 bases between the germline ends. The CDR3 sequence is CASRLSAGWFHEQYF. CDR3 DNA: TGTGCCAGCAGGTTGTCGGCGGGTTGGTTCCACGAGCAGTACTTC.

The chain employs TRBV19 and TRBJ1-1; TRBD1 matches 7 bases. The germline V gene encodes CDR1 LNHDA and CDR2 SQIVND (reference sequence). CDR3 length equals 16 residues. J was trimmed by 3 bases and V by 4 bases; bases with no gene match: 11. CDR3 region: CASSKIGGRGDTEAFF. The CDR3 nucleotides are TGTGCCAGTAGTAAAATAGGGGGCCGGGGAGACACTGAAGCTTTCTTT.

CDR3: CASSFTGFRDEAFF. In DNA form, the CDR3 reads TGTGCCAGCAGCTTCACAGGGTTTAGGGATGAAGCTTTCTTT. The chain combines TRBV7-9 with TRBJ1-1; D is perhaps TRBD1 (6 bases). Germline loops: CDR1 SEHNR, CDR2 FQNEAQ (reference sequence). This CDR3 comprises 14 residues. Trimming removed 3 bases at V and 7 bases at J, with 15 bases between.

This chain joins TRBV29-1 and TRBJ1-2, with D perhaps TRBD1 (5 bases). Trimming left V 4 bases short and J 8 bases short, with 20 bases between. Per germline, CDR1 SQVTM and CDR2 ANQGSEA. This CDR3 has 14 amino acids. For the CDR3, the DNA is TGCAGCGTTGGGAGAGCCGGGCAGGGTGACGGCTACACCTTC. Translation: CSVGRAGQGDGYTF.

This chain joins TRBV27 and TRBJ1-5, with TRBD1 as a possible D gene (6 bases). Per germline, CDR1 MNHEY and CDR2 SMNVEV (reference sequence). The CDR3 runs 15 residues. V lost 6 bases to trimming and J lost 1 base, with 13 bases between them. CDR3 loop: CASRDHQGSNQPQHF. CDR3 bases: TGTGCCAGCAGAGACCACCAGGGGAGCAATCAGCCCCAGCATTTT.

The V call is TRBV5-1, the J call TRBJ2-5; 12 bases match TRBD2. The length of the CDR3 is 17 residues. V dropped 3 bases and J dropped 5; count of bases not matched to a gene: 11. CDR1 and CDR2 (germline): SGHRS, YFSETQ. The DNA of the CDR3 is TGCGCCAGCAGCTCGGGAGTGACTAGCGGGGGAGAGGAGACCCAGTACTTC. Translating it yields CASSSGVTSGGEETQYF.

This clone was recorded only once. The chain is built from TRBV7-9 and TRBJ2-5; a possible D gene is TRBD2 (6 bases). The DNA matches TRBJ2-7 better at its end, which makes the J call doubtful. The CDR3 is made up of 14 amino acids. The germline CDR1 and CDR2 sequences are SEHNR and FQNEAQ (reference sequence). The CDR3 nucleotides are TGTGCCAGCAGCCCCACGCGGGGTCAGTACGAGCAGTACTTC. The encoded protein is CASSPTRGQYEQYF.

The genes are TRBV4-3 and TRBJ2-7; weak D call: TRBD2 (5 bases). The V end was cut by 1 base, the J end by 7 bases, with 14 bases between. CDR1 and CDR2 (germline): LGHNA, YSLEER. This CDR3 comprises 14 residues. CDR3 in DNA: TGCGCCAGCAGCCAAGGGACTGGCTCGCGGGAGCAGTACTTC. This encodes CASSQGTGSREQYF.